The sequence of this TCR beta chain was determined in a study of human T cells and chemical hapten exposure. The library put unique molecular identifiers onto individual cDNA molecules. MiXCR, run by TCRdb on the RACE reads, gives a single entry per CDR3 protein. The sample has roughly 260,000 distinct CDR3 sequences; roughly 8.9% are singletons. Regarding time point: pre-sensitization, week 0. The treatment: therapeutic diphenylcyclopropenone sensitization with weekly scalp DPC. The CDR3 consists of 14 residues. Between the trimmed V and J ends, which lost 1 base and 1 base, there was a span of 7 bases. Germline values: CDR1 SGHTA, CDR2 FQGNSA. Regarding the study as a whole: Clustering by CDR3 similarity yielded significantly more large clusters from expanded TCRs than controls.

Notes on this clonotype: Its antigen is not identified.

V gene TRBV7-2 combines with J gene TRBJ1-1; D not certain. The source of this sequence is a woman between 40 and 55 years old with alopecia areata. Some clones in this sample may be carry-over from other donors' samples. The specimen was whole blood, collected in connection with sensitization to the hapten diphenylcyclopropenone (DPC). As DNA, the CDR3 is TGTGCCAGCAGCTTAGTCATTGCGAACACTGAAGCTTTCTTT. It translates to CASSLVIANTEAFF.